The clone carrying this T cell receptor beta chain turned up a few times. The CDR3 length is 13 residues. Trimming took off 3 bases at V and 3 bases at J, with 8 bases between the two ends. This record belongs to a study of blood T cell repertoires in COVID-19. Some clones are missing from TCRdb's copy, which holds only in-frame ones; the method was immunoSEQ multiplex PCR. The table shows some 390,000 clones, with over 75% occurring only once. The chain links TRBV12-3 or TRBV12-4 to TRBJ1-1; a possible D gene is TRBD1 (5 bases). The sequencing input was peripheral blood. The origin of this receptor is a woman aged 40 to 50 with COVID-19, enrolled during active disease. This CDR3 is CASSLQGYTEAFF. Written as DNA, the CDR3 is TGTGCCAGCAGTTTGCAGGGCTACACTGAAGCTTTCTTT.